The source of this TCR beta chain is a study of T cell repertoires in cytomegalovirus infection (dated by TCRdb to the late 2010s). Broadly, across the study: Recently identified HLA-C-restricted CMV epitopes, whose presentation resists viral immunomodulation, were targeted by peptide stimulations together with well-studied HLA-B-restricted epitopes. Donor HLA type was relevant to the analysis, as public TCR beta signatures indicated carriage of CMV infection together with the matching HLA type.

The reads were generated on an Illumina HiSeq 1500. TCRdb handled the public reads itself, with Q25 trimming in fastp and clone calling in MiXCR, and kept productive beta chains. One record per CDR3 amino acid sequence lists the most common genes and DNA. The sample table holds 700,000 to 950,000 distinct CDR3 sequences, of which about 33% were seen once. The ten largest clones capture around 11% of the sample. The CDR3, cysteine through phenylalanine, is 15 amino acids long. The sequence is cut down to CDR3 DNA, 45 bases in frame from base 1. CDR1 and CDR2, per the germline V gene, are SGHVS and FNYEAQ. Relative to germline, V is 4 bases shorter and J is 6 bases shorter, with 18 bases between their ends. Ten or more counts support this clonotype. Which antigen it targets is not known. Per-nucleotide qualities are absent, and no much larger clonotype sits a single base away. Summary of the overall study and its limitations: In the ex vivo response, HLA-C-restricted CMV-specific TCR beta clonotypes were dominant, and in two of eight donors the single most frequent clonotype came from this HLA-C-restricted group. In both this cohort and an independent roughly 350-donor cohort, the cumulative frequency of public TCR beta family members distinguished carriers of CMV infection plus the relevant HLA type.

The treatment or condition label, read with the paper, signifies: in vitro stimulation with specific CMV peptide epitopes to enrich CMV-specific T cells. The sequence links TRBV7-6 to TRBJ1-2, with the identity of the D gene unclear. The sequence came from a human donor in good health (CMV status not recorded). Some clones in this sample may be carry-over from other donors' samples. The material was cultured CD8+ T cells from PBMCs, obtained from culture after CMV antigen stimulation. The nucleotides read TGTGCCAGCAGCTCCCGCACCCCACGAGAAAATGGCTACACCTTC. Translated, this is CASSSRTPRENGYTF.